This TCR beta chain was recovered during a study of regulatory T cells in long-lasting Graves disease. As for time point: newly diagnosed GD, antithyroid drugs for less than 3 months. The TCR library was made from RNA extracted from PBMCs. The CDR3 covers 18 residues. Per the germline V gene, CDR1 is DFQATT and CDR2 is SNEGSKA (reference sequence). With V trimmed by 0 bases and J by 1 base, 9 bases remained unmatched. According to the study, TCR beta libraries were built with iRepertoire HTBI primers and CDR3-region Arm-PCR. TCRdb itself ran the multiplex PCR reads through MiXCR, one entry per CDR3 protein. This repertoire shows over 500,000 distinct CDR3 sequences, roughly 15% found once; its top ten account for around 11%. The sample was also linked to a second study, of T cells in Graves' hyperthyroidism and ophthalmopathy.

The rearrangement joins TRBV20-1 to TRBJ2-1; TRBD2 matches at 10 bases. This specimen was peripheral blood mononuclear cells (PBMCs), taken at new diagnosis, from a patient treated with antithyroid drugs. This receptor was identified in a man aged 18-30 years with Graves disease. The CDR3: CSARDLASGSLSYNEQFF. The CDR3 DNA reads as TGCAGTGCTAGAGATCTAGCTAGCGGGAGTTTATCCTACAATGAGCAGTTCTTC.